These T cell receptor beta chains were read from a single sample in a study of shared clonotypes between healthy human individuals. Produced via immunoSEQ multiplex PCR; TCRdb's table is partial and in-frame only. The sample lists over 1.5 million clones, under 99% occurring once. Sequences were obtained from naive CD4+ T cells sorted from blood. These receptors originate from a young man in good health. Both conserved end residues are part of each CDR3. A D gene is named only where the DNA matches it firmly. Some rows have no size entry. The others give once, few or many, or a class for an expanded clone.

CDR3aa: CASSGTARGSQGQFF
CDR3nt: TGTGCCAGTAGTGGGACGGCGCGGGGTTCCCAAGGGCAGTTCTTC
d_gene: -
abundance: -
j_gene: TRBJ2-1
v_gene: TRBV19

CDR3aa: CSVARALTNYEQYF
CDR3nt: TGCAGCGTCGCTCGGGCACTCACCAACTACGAGCAGTACTTC
d_gene: -
abundance: -
j_gene: TRBJ2-7
v_gene: TRBV29-1

CDR3aa: CASSLLGGVTEAFF
CDR3nt: TGTGCCAGCAGCTTATTGGGCGGGGTCACTGAAGCTTTCTTT
d_gene: -
abundance: once
j_gene: TRBJ1-1
v_gene: TRBV7-8

CDR3aa: CASSLVGRANTEAFF
CDR3nt: TGTGCCAGCAGCTTAGTTGGCAGGGCGAACACTGAAGCTTTCTTT
d_gene: -
abundance: -
j_gene: TRBJ1-1
v_gene: TRBV11-2

CDR3aa: CASKLQGGYETQYF
CDR3nt: TGTGCCAGCAAACTACAGGGGGGGTATGAGACCCAGTACTTC
d_gene: -
abundance: -
j_gene: TRBJ2-5
v_gene: TRBV27

CDR3aa: CASSLVGRETQYF
CDR3nt: TGCGCCAGCAGCTTGGTGGGCCGGGAGACCCAGTACTTC
d_gene: -
abundance: -
j_gene: TRBJ2-5
v_gene: TRBV5-1

CDR3aa: CASSIVSSYEQYF
CDR3nt: TGTGCCAGCAGCATCGTAAGTTCCTACGAGCAGTACTTC
d_gene: -
abundance: -
j_gene: TRBJ2-7
v_gene: TRBV5-6

CDR3aa: CASSFLESGKETQYF
CDR3nt: TGTGCCAGCAGTTTCTTGGAGAGTGGTAAAGAGACCCAGTACTTC
d_gene: -
abundance: -
j_gene: TRBJ2-5
v_gene: TRBV28

CDR3aa: CASSLFPDGNQPQHF
CDR3nt: TGTGCCAGCAGCTTATTTCCGGATGGCAATCAGCCCCAGCATTTT
d_gene: -
abundance: -
j_gene: TRBJ1-5
v_gene: TRBV7-2

CDR3aa: CASSKGTTDITDTQYF
CDR3nt: TGTGCCAGCAGCAAAGGGACTACCGATATCACAGATACGCAGTATTTT
d_gene: TRBD2
abundance: -
j_gene: TRBJ2-3
v_gene: TRBV5-4

CDR3aa: CASSLGGGRLGEQYF
CDR3nt: TGTGCCAGCAGTTTGGGAGGGGGTCGTCTTGGGGAGCAGTACTTC
d_gene: -
abundance: -
j_gene: TRBJ2-7
v_gene: TRBV28

CDR3aa: CASSRDRGFQPQHF
CDR3nt: TGTGCCAGCAGCCGGGACAGGGGGTTTCAGCCCCAGCATTTT
d_gene: TRBD1
abundance: -
j_gene: TRBJ1-5
v_gene: TRBV28

CDR3aa: CASSLVGTSGHTGELFF
CDR3nt: TGTGCCAGCAGCTTGGTAGGGACTAGCGGCCACACCGGGGAGCTGTTTTTT
d_gene: TRBD2
abundance: -
j_gene: TRBJ2-2
v_gene: TRBV5-4

CDR3aa: CASSEAPGLRDF
CDR3nt: TGCGCCAGCAGTGAGGCACCGGGACTAAGGGACTTC
d_gene: TRBD2
abundance: -
j_gene: TRBJ2-7
v_gene: TRBV10-2

CDR3aa: CASTPQGPMNTEAFF
CDR3nt: TGTGCCAGCACCCCCCAGGGCCCCATGAACACTGAAGCTTTCTTT
d_gene: -
abundance: -
j_gene: TRBJ1-1
v_gene: TRBV27

CDR3aa: CASSSGQKNTGELFF
CDR3nt: TGTGCCAGCAGCTCCGGACAGAAGAACACCGGGGAGCTGTTTTTT
d_gene: -
abundance: -
j_gene: TRBJ2-2
v_gene: TRBV11-1

CDR3aa: CASSFFQGDGELFF
CDR3nt: TGCGCCAGCAGCTTTTTTCAAGGAGACGGGGAGCTGTTTTTT
d_gene: -
abundance: -
j_gene: TRBJ2-2
v_gene: TRBV5-1

CDR3aa: CASSEEKLFF
CDR3nt: TGTGCCAGCAGTGAGGAAAAACTGTTTTTT
d_gene: -
abundance: -
j_gene: TRBJ1-4
v_gene: TRBV2

CDR3aa: CASSLIDGYEQYF
CDR3nt: TGTGCCAGCAGCTTAATCGACGGCTACGAGCAGTACTTC
d_gene: -
abundance: -
j_gene: TRBJ2-7
v_gene: TRBV7-9

CDR3aa: CASSITGLFNQPQHF
CDR3nt: TGTGCCAGCAGTATTACAGGGTTATTCAATCAGCCCCAGCATTTT
d_gene: -
abundance: -
j_gene: TRBJ1-5
v_gene: TRBV7-2

CDR3aa: CASSSGLLGDEQFF
CDR3nt: TGCGCCAGCAGCTCGGGACTGCTCGGCGATGAGCAGTTCTTC
d_gene: -
abundance: -
j_gene: TRBJ2-1
v_gene: TRBV5-1

CDR3aa: CASSLAGSRPLHF
CDR3nt: TGTGCCAGCAGCTTGGCAGGTTCAAGACCCCTCCACTTT
d_gene: -
abundance: -
j_gene: TRBJ1-6
v_gene: TRBV11-3

CDR3aa: CASSPGQGPNQPQHF
CDR3nt: TGTGCCAGTAGTCCCGGACAGGGCCCGAATCAGCCCCAGCATTTT
d_gene: TRBD1
abundance: -
j_gene: TRBJ1-5
v_gene: TRBV19

CDR3aa: CASSGGPGRDTDTQYF
CDR3nt: TGTGCCAGCAGTGGAGGACCGGGACGCGACACAGATACGCAGTATTTT
d_gene: -
abundance: once
j_gene: TRBJ2-3
v_gene: TRBV2

CDR3aa: CASSQTGYGYTF
CDR3nt: TGTGCCAGCTCCCAGACAGGGTACGGCTACACCTTC
d_gene: TRBD1
abundance: -
j_gene: TRBJ1-2
v_gene: TRBV25-1

CDR3aa: CASSLISHGTGASKNEQFF
CDR3nt: TGTGCCAGCAGCTTAATATCTCACGGCACGGGGGCGTCTAAGAATGAGCAGTTCTTC
d_gene: -
abundance: -
j_gene: TRBJ2-1
v_gene: TRBV7-8

CDR3aa: CASSLIGSSYNEQFF
CDR3nt: TGTGCCAGCAGCTTAATTGGAAGCTCCTACAATGAGCAGTTCTTC
d_gene: -
abundance: -
j_gene: TRBJ2-1
v_gene: TRBV7-8

CDR3aa: CASSLWAGIAKNIQYF
CDR3nt: TGCGCCAGCAGCTTGTGGGCAGGAATAGCCAAAAACATTCAGTACTTC
d_gene: -
abundance: once
j_gene: TRBJ2-4
v_gene: TRBV5-1

CDR3aa: CASSFSRSFTDTQYF
CDR3nt: TGTGCCAGCAGCTTTTCCAGGTCATTCACAGATACGCAGTATTTT
d_gene: -
abundance: -
j_gene: TRBJ2-3
v_gene: TRBV5-4

CDR3aa: CASSFTGSQETQYF
CDR3nt: TGTGCCAGCAGCTTTACAGGGAGCCAAGAGACCCAGTACTTC
d_gene: -
abundance: -
j_gene: TRBJ2-5
v_gene: TRBV7-9

CDR3aa: CASSLPGGYEQYF
CDR3nt: TGCGCCAGCAGCTTGCCGGGAGGGTACGAGCAGTACTTC
d_gene: TRBD2
abundance: -
j_gene: TRBJ2-7
v_gene: TRBV5-1

CDR3aa: CASSSALDTEAFF
CDR3nt: TGTGCCAGCAGCTCCGCCTTGGACACTGAAGCTTTCTTT
d_gene: -
abundance: -
j_gene: TRBJ1-1
v_gene: TRBV11-2

CDR3aa: CSGMTGAPLEQYF
CDR3nt: TGCAGCGGGATGACAGGGGCCCCCCTAGAGCAGTACTTC
d_gene: TRBD1
abundance: -
j_gene: TRBJ2-7
v_gene: TRBV29-1

CDR3aa: CASPEGGRGTNEKLFF
CDR3nt: TGTGCCAGTCCTGAGGGGGGCCGGGGAACTAATGAAAAACTGTTTTTT
d_gene: -
abundance: -
j_gene: TRBJ1-4
v_gene: TRBV5-3

CDR3aa: CAWSVQERQPQHF
CDR3nt: TGTGCCTGGAGTGTACAAGAGCGACAGCCCCAGCATTTT
d_gene: -
abundance: -
j_gene: TRBJ1-5
v_gene: TRBV30

CDR3aa: CASSIAEDYEQYF
CDR3nt: TGTGCCAGTAGTATAGCGGAAGACTACGAGCAGTACTTC
d_gene: -
abundance: -
j_gene: TRBJ2-7
v_gene: TRBV19

CDR3aa: CASSQVSLPGSHYEQYF
CDR3nt: TGTGCCAGCAGTCAGGTCTCTTTGCCGGGGAGCCACTACGAGCAGTACTTC
d_gene: -
abundance: once
j_gene: TRBJ2-7
v_gene: TRBV27

CDR3aa: CASSPGSNQPQHF
CDR3nt: TGTGCCAGCTCACCAGGGTCAAATCAGCCCCAGCATTTT
d_gene: -
abundance: -
j_gene: TRBJ1-5
v_gene: TRBV18

CDR3aa: CASSQGDRSTEAFF
CDR3nt: TGCGCCAGCAGCCAAGGGGACCGGAGTACGGAAGCTTTCTTT
d_gene: -
abundance: -
j_gene: TRBJ1-1
v_gene: TRBV4-3

CDR3aa: CASRQGETQYF
CDR3nt: TGTGCCAGCAGGCAAGGGGAGACCCAGTACTTC
d_gene: -
abundance: -
j_gene: TRBJ2-5
v_gene: TRBV6-5

CDR3aa: CASRGDRVFSRELFF
CDR3nt: TGTGCCAGTAGAGGGGACAGGGTTTTTTCCCGGGAGCTGTTTTTT
d_gene: TRBD1
abundance: -
j_gene: TRBJ2-2
v_gene: TRBV19

CDR3aa: CASAPRAGELFF
CDR3nt: TGTGCCAGCGCGCCGAGGGCCGGGGAGCTGTTTTTT
d_gene: -
abundance: -
j_gene: TRBJ2-2
v_gene: TRBV7-2

CDR3aa: CASSYSLAQPQHF
CDR3nt: TGTGCCAGCAGTTACTCCCTAGCCCAGCCCCAGCATTTT
d_gene: -
abundance: once
j_gene: TRBJ1-5
v_gene: TRBV6-5

CDR3aa: CASSLAGSSGNTIYF
CDR3nt: TGCGCCAGCAGCTTGGCCGGATCCTCTGGAAACACCATATATTTT
d_gene: -
abundance: -
j_gene: TRBJ1-3
v_gene: TRBV5-1

CDR3aa: CASSLKPGTSNEQYF
CDR3nt: TGTGCCAGCAGCTTGAAACCCGGGACTAGTAACGAGCAGTACTTC
d_gene: TRBD2
abundance: -
j_gene: TRBJ2-7
v_gene: TRBV7-6